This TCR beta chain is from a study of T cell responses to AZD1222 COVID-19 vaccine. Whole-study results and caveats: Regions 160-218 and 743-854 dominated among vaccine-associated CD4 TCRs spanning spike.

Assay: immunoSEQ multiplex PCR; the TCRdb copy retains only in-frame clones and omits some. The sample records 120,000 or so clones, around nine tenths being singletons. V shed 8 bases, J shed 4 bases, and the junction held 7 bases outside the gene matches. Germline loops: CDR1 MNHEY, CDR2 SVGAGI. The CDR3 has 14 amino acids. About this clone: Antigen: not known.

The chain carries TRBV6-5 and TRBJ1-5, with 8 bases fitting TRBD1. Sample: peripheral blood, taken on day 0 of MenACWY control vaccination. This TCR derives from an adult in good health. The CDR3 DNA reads TGTGCCAGCCTTGGGGACAGGAGGAATCAGCCCCAGCATTTT. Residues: CASLGDRRNQPQHF.